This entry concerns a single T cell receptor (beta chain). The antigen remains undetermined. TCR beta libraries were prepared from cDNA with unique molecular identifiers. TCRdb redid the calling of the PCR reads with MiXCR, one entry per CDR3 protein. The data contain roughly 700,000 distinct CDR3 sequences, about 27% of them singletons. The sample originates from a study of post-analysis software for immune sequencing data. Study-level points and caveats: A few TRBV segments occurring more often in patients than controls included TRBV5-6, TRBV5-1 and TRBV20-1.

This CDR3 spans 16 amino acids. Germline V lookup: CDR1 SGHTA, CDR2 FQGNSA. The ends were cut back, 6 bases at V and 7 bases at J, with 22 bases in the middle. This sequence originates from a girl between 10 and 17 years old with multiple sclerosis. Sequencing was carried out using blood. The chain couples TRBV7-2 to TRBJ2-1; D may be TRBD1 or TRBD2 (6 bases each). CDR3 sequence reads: CASSSHPRGLGNEQFF. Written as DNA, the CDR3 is TGTGCCAGCAGTTCCCACCCTCGGGGGCTAGGAAATGAGCAGTTCTTC. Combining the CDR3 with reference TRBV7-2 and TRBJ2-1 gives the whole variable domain GAGVSQSPSNKVTEKGKDVELRCDPISGHTALYWYRQSLGQGLEFLIYFQGNSAPDKSGLPSDRFSAERTGGSVSTLTIQRTQQEDSAVYLCASSSHPRGLGNEQFFGPGTRLTVL.